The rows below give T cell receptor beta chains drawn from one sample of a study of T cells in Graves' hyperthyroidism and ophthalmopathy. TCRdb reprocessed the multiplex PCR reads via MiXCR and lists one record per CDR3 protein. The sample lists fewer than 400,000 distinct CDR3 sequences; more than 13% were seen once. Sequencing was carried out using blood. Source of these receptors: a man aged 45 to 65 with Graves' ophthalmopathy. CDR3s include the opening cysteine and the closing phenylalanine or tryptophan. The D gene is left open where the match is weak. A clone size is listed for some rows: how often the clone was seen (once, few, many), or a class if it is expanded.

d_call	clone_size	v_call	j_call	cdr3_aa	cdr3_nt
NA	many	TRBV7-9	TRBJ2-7	CASSQSNGPAGAYPYEQYF	TGTGCCAGCAGCCAGAGTAATGGTCCAGCGGGTGCTTACCCCTACGAGCAGTACTTC
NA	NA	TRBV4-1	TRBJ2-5	CASSLGGQRQETQYF	TGCGCCAGCAGCCTGGGGGGGCAAAGACAAGAGACCCAGTACTTC
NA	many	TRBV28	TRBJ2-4	CASRTTIAKNIQYF	TGTGCCAGCAGAACTACAATAGCCAAAAACATTCAGTACTTC
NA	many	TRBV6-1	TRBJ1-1	CASSTGLTEAFF	TGTGCCAGCAGTACAGGGCTCACTGAAGCTTTCTTT
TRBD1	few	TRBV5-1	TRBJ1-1	CASSLDFDRALTEAFF	TGCGCCAGCAGCTTGGACTTCGACAGGGCCCTGACTGAAGCTTTCTTT
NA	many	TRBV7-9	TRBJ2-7	CASSFFQGSSYEQYF	TGTGCCAGCAGCTTTTTTCAGGGGAGCTCCTACGAGCAGTACTTC
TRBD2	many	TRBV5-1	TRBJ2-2	CASSLEVAGDHGELFF	TGCGCCAGCAGCTTGGAGGTAGCGGGAGATCACGGGGAGCTGTTTTTT
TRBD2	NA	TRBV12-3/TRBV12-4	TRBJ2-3	CASSSPWTRNTDTQYF	TGTGCCAGCAGTTCCCCTTGGACTAGAAACACAGATACGCAGTATTTT
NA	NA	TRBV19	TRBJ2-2	CASSAGLLVGFNTGELFF	TGTGCCAGTAGTGCAGGGTTACTAGTAGGATTTAACACCGGGGAGCTGTTTTTT
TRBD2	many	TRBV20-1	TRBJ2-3	CSARESGRVGTDTQYF	TGCAGTGCTAGAGAAAGCGGGAGGGTTGGCACAGATACGCAGTATTTT
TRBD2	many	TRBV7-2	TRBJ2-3	CASSRTSGTSTDTQYF	TGTGCCAGCAGCCGGACTAGCGGAACTAGCACAGATACGCAGTATTTT
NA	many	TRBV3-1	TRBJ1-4	CATGDEKLFF	TGTGCCACAGGGGATGAAAAACTGTTTTTT
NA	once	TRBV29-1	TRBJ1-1	CSVARGGTEAFF	TGCAGCGTTGCCCGGGGAGGGACTGAAGCTTTCTTT
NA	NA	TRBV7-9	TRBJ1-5	CASSLAGGTQGPQHF	TGTGCCAGCAGCTTAGCGGGAGGTACTCAAGGGCCCCAGCATTTT
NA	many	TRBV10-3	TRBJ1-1	CAISEVATEAFF	TGTGCCATCAGTGAGGTCGCCACTGAAGCTTTCTTT
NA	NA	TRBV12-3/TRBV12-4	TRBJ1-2	CARSLTGNGYTF	TGTGCCAGAAGCCTGACAGGAAATGGCTACACCTTC
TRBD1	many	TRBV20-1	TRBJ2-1	CSAHRGTGINEQFF	TGCAGTGCCCACAGGGGGACTGGGATTAATGAGCAGTTCTTC
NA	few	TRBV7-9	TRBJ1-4	CASSPEWGEKLFF	TGTGCCAGCAGCCCTGAGTGGGGAGAAAAACTGTTTTTT
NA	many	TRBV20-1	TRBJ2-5	CSASGVYQETQYF	TGCAGTGCTAGCGGGGTGTACCAAGAGACCCAGTACTTC
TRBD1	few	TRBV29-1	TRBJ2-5	CSVVRGQGETQYF	TGCAGCGTTGTCAGGGGGCAGGGGGAGACCCAGTACTTC
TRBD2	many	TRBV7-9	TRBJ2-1	CASSRNPLAGGPRNEQFF	TGTGCCAGCAGCCGTAATCCACTAGCGGGAGGGCCAAGGAATGAGCAGTTCTTC
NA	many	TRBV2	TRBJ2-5	CASSEAQTRLGTQYF	TGTGCCAGCAGTGAAGCCCAGACTAGACTAGGGACCCAGTACTTC
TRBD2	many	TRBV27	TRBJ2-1	CASSSSGSSGRAQFF	TGTGCCAGCAGTTCGTCCGGGAGTAGCGGGAGGGCGCAGTTCTTC
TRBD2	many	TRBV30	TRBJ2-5	CAWSVKVAGASQYF	TGTGCCTGGAGTGTAAAGGTAGCGGGAGCTTCCCAGTACTTC
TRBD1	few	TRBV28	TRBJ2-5	CASRPTGTGVMKTQYF	TGTGCCAGCAGACCCACCGGGACAGGGGTTATGAAGACCCAGTACTTC
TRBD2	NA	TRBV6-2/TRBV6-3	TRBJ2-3	CASSSRTSGLADTQYF	TGTGCCAGCAGTTCCCGGACTAGCGGTTTGGCAGATACGCAGTATTTT
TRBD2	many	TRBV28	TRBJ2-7	CASRQTSGSSYEQYF	TGTGCCAGCAGACAGACTAGCGGGAGCTCCTACGAGCAGTACTTC
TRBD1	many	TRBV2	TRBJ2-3	CASKGQGPDTQYF	TGTGCCAGCAAGGGACAGGGCCCAGATACGCAGTATTTT
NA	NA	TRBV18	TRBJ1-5	CASSATGRRSNQPQHF	TGTGCCAGCTCAGCGACGGGACGGAGAAGCAATCAGCCCCAGCATTTT
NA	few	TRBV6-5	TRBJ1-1	CASSYEWGNTEAFF	TGTGCCAGCAGTTACGAGTGGGGGAACACTGAAGCTTTCTTT
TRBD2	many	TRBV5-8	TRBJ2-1	CASSPRGLAGTNEQFF	TGTGCCAGCAGCCCCAGGGGACTAGCGGGAACCAATGAGCAGTTCTTC
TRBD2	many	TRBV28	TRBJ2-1	CASRSGTSGASSYNEQFF	TGTGCCAGCAGATCCGGGACTAGCGGGGCAAGCTCCTACAATGAGCAGTTCTTC
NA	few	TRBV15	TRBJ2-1	CATMSYNEQFF	TGTGCCACCATGTCCTACAATGAGCAGTTCTTC
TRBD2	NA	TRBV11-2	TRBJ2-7	CASSLPYRLAGGYDEQYF	TGTGCCAGCAGCTTACCCTATAGGCTAGCGGGAGGGTACGACGAGCAGTACTTC
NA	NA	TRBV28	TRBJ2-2	CASTPAGVPGELFF	TGTGCCAGCACCCCCGCCGGGGTTCCCGGGGAGCTGTTTTTT
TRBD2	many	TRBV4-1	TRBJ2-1	CASSARLAGGAYNEQFF	TGCGCCAGCAGCGCCCGACTAGCGGGGGGTGCCTACAATGAGCAGTTCTTC
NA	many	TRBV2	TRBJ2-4	CASRHIIQYF	TGTGCCAGCAGACACATCATTCAGTACTTC
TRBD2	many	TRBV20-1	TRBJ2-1	CSAETSSGSYNEQFF	TGCAGTGCTGAAACATCTAGCGGGAGCTACAATGAGCAGTTCTTC
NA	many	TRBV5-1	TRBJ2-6	CATRPGDTQYSGANVLTF	TGCGCCACCCGCCCTGGTGACACCCAATACTCTGGGGCCAACGTCCTGACTTTC
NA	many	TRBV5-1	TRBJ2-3	CASSLEDASTDTQYF	TGCGCCAGCAGCTTGGAGGACGCTAGCACAGATACGCAGTATTTT
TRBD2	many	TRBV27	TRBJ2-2	CASSPASGRGSLGELFF	TGTGCCAGCAGTCCCGCTAGCGGGAGGGGTAGTTTAGGGGAGCTGTTTTTT
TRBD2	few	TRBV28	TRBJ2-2	CASSLPRTSGTGELFF	TGTGCCAGCAGTTTACCCAGGACTAGCGGGACCGGGGAGCTGTTTTTT
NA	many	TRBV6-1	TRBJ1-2	CASRPTRRTVYGYTF	TGTGCCAGCAGACCTACACGACGGACAGTATATGGCTACACCTTC
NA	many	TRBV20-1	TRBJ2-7	CSARGGISTYEQYF	TGCAGTGCTAGAGGGGGCATCAGTACCTACGAGCAGTACTTC
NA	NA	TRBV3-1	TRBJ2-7	CAGSQGKLGRTGNEQYF	TGTGCCGGCAGCCAAGGGAAGCTCGGGAGAACTGGAAACGAGCAATACTTC
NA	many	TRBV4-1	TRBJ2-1	CASSQGVNEQFF	TGCGCCAGCAGCCAGGGAGTGAATGAGCAGTTCTTC
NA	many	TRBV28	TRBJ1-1	CASSSIDRENTEAFF	TGTGCCAGCAGTTCCATCGACAGAGAGAACACTGAAGCTTTCTTT
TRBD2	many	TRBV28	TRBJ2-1	CASQRELMNEQFF	TGTGCCAGCCAGCGGGAGTTAATGAATGAGCAGTTCTTC
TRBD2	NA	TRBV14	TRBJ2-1	CASSQPGLAGVNEQFF	TGTGCCAGCAGCCAGCCGGGACTAGCGGGAGTCAATGAGCAGTTCTTC
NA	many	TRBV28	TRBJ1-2	CASSLSFSGAYGYTF	TGTGCCAGCAGTTTGTCCTTCAGTGGGGCCTATGGCTACACCTTC